The clone carrying this T cell receptor beta chain occurred a few times. Its antigen remains unknown. The record originates from a study of response to subunit inactivated influenza vaccine. The V and J ends lost 2 bases and 14 bases respectively, with 9 bases between them. Germline V CDR1 and CDR2: MNHNS, SASEGT. This CDR3 contains 10 residues. Overall study results and limits: The study's authors posited that every seasonal influenza vaccination enlists few new T cells.

TCRdb passed the RT-PCR reads through MiXCR, listing each CDR3 protein once. Of about 160,000 distinct CDR3 sequences detected, about a tenth appear once; the ten largest clones hold 9.5% to 15%. This material consisted of non-naive T cells sorted from PBMCs, taken roughly 45 days after vaccination. This sequence joins TRBV6-1 and TRBJ1-1, with TRBD1 as a possible D gene (6 bases). The sequence derives from a man aged 50-60 years who received an inactivated influenza vaccine. CDR3 protein: CASSERGGFF. In DNA, the CDR3 is TGTGCCAGCAGTGAACGTGGGGGCTTCTTT.